This TCR beta chain was retrieved from a study of shared clonotypes between healthy human individuals. Trimming stripped 5 bases from V and 1 base from J, with 9 bases between. This CDR3 region has 13 residues. Germline V gives CDR1 MNHEY, CDR2 SMNVEV (reference sequence). Profiling relied on immunoSEQ multiplex PCR, and the TCRdb table lists in-frame clones only, not all of them. The repertoire holds some 690,000 clones, with about 92% as singletons. As to this clone: Other DNA sequences of this sample code for an identical CDR3.

Sequenced input: memory CD8+ T cells from PBMCs. As to subset: CD45RO+ cells pooled with CCR7-negative TemRA cells. This TCR came from a man between 18 and 29 years old in good health. Some clones in this sample may be carry-over from other donors' samples. The V call is TRBV27, the J call TRBJ2-7, with D unclear. CDR3 sequence reads: CASSPGASYEQYF. CDR3 nucleotide sequence: TGTGCCAGCAGTCCTGGCGCTTCCTACGAGCAGTACTTC.